The clone carrying this T cell receptor beta chain has a single count. Germline is not matched at one junction end, which may reflect a read error. This sample's RNA came from whole unsorted tissue. Three rounds of nested PCR, following a modified ARM-PCR protocol, produced the TCRbeta library. Via MiXCR, TCRdb re-called the multiplex PCR reads, giving one row per CDR3 protein. The sample has 75,000 to 100,000 distinct CDR3 sequences; less than 80% are singletons. The data belong to a study of tumor and adjacent non-tumor tissue in lung cancer. In the study overall: Histology: about a dozen adenocarcinoma, a couple of squamous cell carcinoma, 1 small cell lung cancer. Aged roughly 31 to 76 years, patients included 10 men and 4 to 6 women with stage I to III disease.

The sequence came from a man between 60 and 70 years old with non-small cell lung cancer. Sequences were obtained from lung tumor tissue.

This CDR3 reads CASSPNHAYERYF. The CDR3 DNA is TGTGCTAGCAGTCCCAACCACGCCTACGAGCGGTACTTC. The rearrangement links TRBV12-3 or TRBV12-4 to TRBJ2-7, with D unresolved. The CDR3 runs to 13 residues.